This is a list of T cell receptor beta chains from one sample in a study of T cell responses to AZD1222 COVID-19 vaccine. TCRdb's table, derived via immunoSEQ multiplex PCR, lists solely in-frame clones and lacks some. The profile shows some 86,000 clones, roughly 86% of them singletons. Specimen: peripheral blood, collected 28 days after the second AZD1222 dose. These TCRs come from an adult who received the AZD1222 COVID-19 vaccine. The conserved cysteine and the conserved F or W are not part of the CDR3 here. Fields, in order: J gene, V gene, CDR3 protein.

TRBJ1-3	TRBV6-6	ASSYFSLASGNTIY
TRBJ2-5	TRBV7-2	ASSFGLAVQETQY
TRBJ1-2	TRBV11-2	ASSPVSSNYGYT
TRBJ1-4	TRBV18	ASSPPREIGKLF
TRBJ2-1	TRBV5-8	ASSLDRGTYNEQF
TRBJ1-2	TRBV28	ASTPDSLNRGYT
TRBJ2-1	TRBV14	ASSQGLTSGVYNEQF
TRBJ1-3	TRBV6-5	ASKAGNPGNTIY
TRBJ1-5	TRBV1	TSSQDLLAGYSNQPQH
TRBJ2-7	TRBV7-8	ASSLDSGLNYEQY
TRBJ1-1	TRBV19	ASSIKGARGAF
TRBJ1-1	TRBV19	ASSIAGVMNTEAF
TRBJ2-1	TRBV2	ASSQGYNEQF
TRBJ2-2	TRBV6-2/TRBV6-3	ASSLAGGWNTGELF
TRBJ2-1	TRBV21-1	ASSSDREGNEQF
TRBJ2-3	TRBV19	ASSTNSGSTDTQY
TRBJ2-7	TRBV5-1	ASSLQQGLREQY
TRBJ1-1	TRBV28	ASSSPLANTEAF